Each of the 26 T cell receptor beta chains below was sequenced from the same sample in a study of cytomegalovirus exposure and HLA in healthy donors. Libraries were prepared by immunoSEQ multiplex PCR; TCRdb keeps only in-frame clonotypes and omits some of them. This table holds 57,000 or so clones, about 96% found once. Sample: PBMCs. These receptors were taken from a man aged 18 to 35 in good health and CMV-seronegative.

The rearrangement links TRBV5-1 to TRBJ2-4; TRBD2 aligns across 8 bases. V was clipped by 0 bases and J by 8 bases; unmatched bases: 10. This CDR3 contains 16 residues. Germline values: CDR1 SGHRS, CDR2 YFSETQ. The CDR3 nucleotides are TGCGCCAGCAGCTTGGGGTCCACGAGCGGGAGACACATTCAGTACTTC. It is translated as CASSLGSTSGRHIQYF.

This clone is a singleton in its sample. The rearrangement links TRBV6-4 to TRBJ2-7; D remains unclear. CDR1 MRHNA and CDR2 SNTAGT come from the germline V gene. This CDR3 is 17 amino acids long. The ends were cut back, 7 bases at V and 3 bases at J, with 25 bases in the middle. The CDR3 is CASIESYLSSSLYEQYF. DNA of the CDR3: TGTGCCAGCATCGAGTCGTACCTCTCCTCGTCTCTCTACGAGCAGTACTTC.

This clone was found once. CDR3 sequence reads: CATRVRDISGANVLTF. The CDR3, as DNA: TGTGCCACCCGGGTCAGGGACATCTCTGGGGCCAACGTCCTGACTTTC. The chain has TRBV19 and TRBJ2-6; D perhaps matches TRBD1 (6 bases). Germline-derived CDR1 and CDR2 are LNHDA and SQIVND (reference sequence). V dropped 10 bases and J dropped 0 bases, with 16 bases sitting between them. The CDR3 spans 16 residues.

The CDR3 nucleotides read TGTGCCAGCAGCCAGATGGGAGGAGGTACCTCCTACGAGCAGTACTTC. Translating it yields CASSQMGGGTSYEQYF. The chain recombines TRBV7-6 with TRBJ2-7; D perhaps matches TRBD2 (6 bases). The V gene lost 5 bases and the J gene lost 0 bases, with 17 bases spanning the gap. There are 16 residues in the CDR3. Germline assignment: CDR1 SGHVS and CDR2 FNYEAQ.

This chain connects TRBV19 to TRBJ2-1; TRBD2 matches 8 bases. Trimming took 5 bases from V and 7 from J; bases not matched to a gene: 10. Germline values: CDR1 LNHDA, CDR2 SQIVND (reference sequence). The CDR3 length is 15 residues. CDR3 in amino acids: CASSPRVAGSNEQFF. The DNA for the CDR3 is TGTGCCAGTAGTCCCAGGGTAGCGGGGAGTAATGAGCAGTTCTTC.

With regard to this clone: At one of its ends the junction is not consistent with the germline gene, which may arise from a read error. This chain's CDR3 is CASSLEWSSYNSPLHF. CDR3 nucleotide sequence: TGCGCCAGCAGTTTGGAGTGGAGCTCCTATAATTCACCCCTCCACTTT. This sequence joins TRBV5-1 and TRBJ1-6; D is ambiguous. In germline, CDR1 is SGHRS, CDR2 YFSETQ. The CDR3 contains 16 residues.

This chain links TRBV28 with TRBJ2-7; 11 bases line up with TRBD2. The CDR3 has 15 amino acids. Trimming removed 2 bases from V and 4 bases from J; junction bases left unmatched: 4. Germline V gene sequence: CDR1 MDHEN, CDR2 SYDVKM. The CDR3 protein is CASSLGLAGDYEQYF. CDR3 sequence (DNA): TGTGCCAGCAGTTTAGGACTAGCGGGCGATTACGAGCAGTACTTC.

The chain has TRBV9 and TRBJ1-4; the match to TRBD1 covers 7 bases. The CDR3 has 15 amino acids. Germline V gene data show CDR1 as SGDLS and CDR2 as YYNGEE. V lost 3 bases to trimming and J lost 5 bases; unmatched junction nucleotides: 7. The CDR3 is CASSETGRLNEKLFF. As DNA, the CDR3 is TGTGCCAGCAGCGAGACAGGGAGGTTGAATGAAAAACTGTTTTTT.

V gene TRBV10-2 combines with J gene TRBJ1-1, with TRBD1 as a possible D gene (6 bases). The V and J ends lost 7 bases and 0 bases respectively, with 15 bases between them. CDR3 length: 15 amino acids. CDR1 is WSHSY, CDR2 SAAADI, per germline. The CDR3 DNA reads TGCGCCAGCATTGGAAATAAGGGGGTGAACACTGAAGCTTTCTTT. As protein: CASIGNKGVNTEAFF.

V gene TRBV27 combines with J gene TRBJ2-7, with a tentative D call TRBD2 (5 bases). The CDR3 runs to 13 residues. From germline, CDR1 is MNHEY and CDR2 SMNVEV (reference sequence). V dropped 5 bases and J dropped 7 bases, with 15 bases sitting between them. CDR3 amino acids: CASSLLTTMEQYF. CDR3 DNA sequence: TGTGCCAGCAGTCTACTGACTACTATGGAGCAGTACTTC.

The chain recombines TRBV4-1 with TRBJ2-1; TRBD2 matches 7 bases. CDR1 MGHRA and CDR2 YSYEKL come from the germline V gene. The CDR3 has 15 amino acids. V gave up 3 bases and J gave up 10 bases; unmatched junction bases: 12. The CDR3 DNA follows: TGCGCCAGCAGCCAGGCCCACGGGACTAACGAGGAGCAGTTCTTC. Translating it yields CASSQAHGTNEEQFF.

The chain employs TRBV28 and TRBJ2-5, with 12 bases matching TRBD2. CDR1 MDHEN and CDR2 SYDVKM come from the germline V gene. The CDR3 sequence is 15 residues long. J gave up 5 bases and V 7 bases, and 8 bases lay outside the gene matches. CDR3 residues: CASTLTSGRGETQYF. DNA of the CDR3: TGTGCCAGCACCCTGACTAGCGGGAGAGGTGAGACCCAGTACTTC.

This chain joins TRBV5-1 and TRBJ2-7, with D uncertain. Trimming shortened V by 2 bases and J by 3 bases, and 9 bases separated the two germline ends. The CDR3 spans 13 residues. The germline V gene encodes CDR1 SGHRS and CDR2 YFSETQ. In DNA form, the CDR3 reads TGCGCCAGCAGCTTTACAGTTAACTACGAGCAGTACTTC. It encodes CASSFTVNYEQYF.

The V gene is TRBV5-1, the J gene TRBJ2-1; D is uncertain. The length of the CDR3 is 16 residues. Trimming took 4 bases from V and 0 from J, leaving 14 bases between them. The germline V gene has CDR1 SGHRS and CDR2 YFSETQ. The CDR3 DNA sequence: TGCGCCAGCAGCCTTCGCTACGCTAGCTCCTACAATGAGCAGTTCTTC. Protein: CASSLRYASSYNEQFF.

This clone was counted a single time. The chain combines TRBV5-4 with TRBJ2-1; tentatively, D is TRBD1 (6 bases). Germline V gene sequence: CDR1 SGHNT, CDR2 YYREEE (reference sequence). The CDR3 covers 16 residues. V dropped 4 bases and J dropped 9 bases, with 23 bases sitting between them. In DNA, the CDR3 is TGTGCCAGCAGCCCCGATGGGACCCCGGGACACCGTGAGCAGTTCTTC. Amino acids: CASSPDGTPGHREQFF. The full variable domain, with the rest looked up from reference TRBV5-4 and TRBJ2-1, is ETGVTQSPTHLIKTRGQQVTLRCSSQSGHNTVSWYQQALGQGPQFIFQYYREEENGRGNFPPRFSGLQFPNYSSELNVNALELDDSALYLCASSPDGTPGHREQFFGPGTRLTVL.

In nucleotides, the CDR3 is TGTGCCAGCAGTCAGAAACAGGGGAGCACTGAAGCTTTCTTT. Its protein product is CASSQKQGSTEAFF. This chain links TRBV9 with TRBJ1-1, with 7 positions matching TRBD1. The J segment lost 4 bases and the V segment lost 5 bases, leaving 8 bases of the junction unmatched. CDR3 size: 14 residues. Germline values: CDR1 SGDLS, CDR2 YYNGEE.

A single count supports this clone. The chain is built from TRBV28 and TRBJ2-1; the D is unclear. The CDR3 totals 12 residues. With 6 bases removed from V and 7 bases from J, the gap between germline ends came to 10 bases. Germline lookup yields CDR1 MDHEN and CDR2 SYDVKM. The CDR3 DNA is TGTGCCAGCAGCCAGGTCAAAAATGAGCAGTTCTTC. It encodes CASSQVKNEQFF. Complete variable domain (other parts from reference TRBV28 and TRBJ2-1): DVKVTQSSRYLVKRTGEKVFLECVQDMDHENMFWYRQDPGLGLRLIYFSYDVKMKEKGDIPEGYSVSREKKERFSLILESASTNQTSMYLCASSQVKNEQFFGPGTRLTVL.

J is TRBJ2-7 and V is TRBV19; 7 bases are shared with TRBD1. The V gene's germline CDR1 is LNHDA and CDR2 SQIVND (reference sequence). V lost 3 bases and J lost 4; bases outside the gene matches: 6. The CDR3 has 14 residues. The CDR3 here is CASSISGGGYEQYF. The CDR3, as DNA: TGTGCCAGTAGTATTTCAGGGGGTGGTTACGAGCAGTACTTC.

V is TRBV10-3 and J is TRBJ2-7, with 9 bases identical to TRBD1. In germline, CDR1 is ENHRY, CDR2 SYGVKD. The CDR3 length is 14 residues. Unmatched junction bases numbered 5, after V lost 6 bases and J lost 2 bases. The DNA of the CDR3 is TGTGCCATCAGCGAGGGACAGGGTACCTACGAGCAGTACTTC. It specifies CAISEGQGTYEQYF.

The rearrangement links TRBV27 to TRBJ2-3; D is unclear. Germline CDR1 MNHEY, CDR2 SMNVEV (reference sequence). The CDR3 sequence is 13 residues long. V was trimmed by 4 bases and J by 0 bases, leaving 5 bases between them. The CDR3 reads CASSSFSTDTQYF. CDR3 DNA sequence: TGTGCCAGCAGTTCCTTTAGCACAGATACGCAGTATTTT.

This clone was counted between two and nine times. The chain has TRBV4-2 and TRBJ2-7; the match to TRBD2 covers 11 bases. The CDR3 has 14 residues. Germline CDR1 reads LGHNA; CDR2 reads YNFKEQ. J gave up 3 bases and V 3 bases, and 1 base lay outside the gene matches. The CDR3 nucleotides read TGTGCCAGCAGCCACGGGACTAGCGGCTACGAGCAGTACTTC. Its translation is CASSHGTSGYEQYF.

DNA of the CDR3: TGTGCCAGCAGTGACCGGGAAATCAACTATGGCTACACCTTC. Translation gives CASSDREINYGYTF. This sequence joins TRBV6-4 and TRBJ1-2; the D is unclear. V was trimmed by 2 bases and J by 2 bases, leaving 9 bases between them. Germline lookup yields CDR1 MRHNA and CDR2 SNTAGT. The CDR3 contains 14 residues.

This clone was observed a single time. The chain has TRBV28 and TRBJ2-7, with 10 positions matching TRBD1. Germline-derived CDR1 and CDR2 are MDHEN and SYDVKM. The CDR3 is made up of 15 amino acids. V gave up 3 bases and J gave up 6 bases; unmatched junction bases: 8. The CDR3 DNA follows: TGTGCCAGCAGTTTCGTACGAGACAGGGGGCCCGAGCAGTACTTC. Translated: CASSFVRDRGPEQYF.

For the CDR3, the DNA is TGTGCCAGCAGTTTAGTCGGACTACACCAAACCGGGGAGCTGTTTTTT. Translating gives CASSLVGLHQTGELFF. The chain uses TRBV28 and TRBJ2-2; D is possibly TRBD2 (6 bases). This CDR3 is 16 amino acids long. Per germline, CDR1 MDHEN and CDR2 SYDVKM. Trimming left V 2 bases short and J 5 bases short, with 15 bases between.

This chain connects TRBV27 to TRBJ2-1, with D tentatively TRBD2 (5 bases). Trimming shortened V by 2 bases and J by 10 bases, and 15 bases separated the two germline ends. This CDR3 spans 14 amino acids. The V gene's germline CDR1 is MNHEY and CDR2 SMNVEV (reference sequence). CDR3 residues: CASSLGLAPREQFF. CDR3 sequence (DNA): TGTGCCAGCAGTTTAGGGCTAGCCCCCAGGGAGCAGTTCTTC.

The genes are TRBV7-2 and TRBJ1-1; maybe TRBD1 (5 bases). Trimming shortened V by 4 bases and J by 6 bases, and 12 bases separated the two germline ends. Germline assignment: CDR1 SGHTA and CDR2 FQGNSA. This CDR3 comprises 13 residues. The CDR3 loop is CASSWGPGAEAFF. The CDR3 nucleotides read TGTGCCAGCAGCTGGGGACCGGGGGCTGAAGCTTTCTTT.